These T cell receptor beta chains were read from a single sample in a study of T cell responses to AZD1222 COVID-19 vaccine. Only in-frame clones appear in the TCRdb table, and some are missing; sequencing was by immunoSEQ multiplex PCR. The sample holds 90,000 to 150,000 clones, more than 75% seen once. Sequenced material: peripheral blood, taken 28 days after the second AZD1222 dose. The receptors derive from an adult who received the AZD1222 COVID-19 vaccine. Both conserved end residues are part of each CDR3. The D gene is left open where the match is weak. Size is omitted from some rows. Given values are once, few, many or a class for expanded clones.

size	V	J	D	DNA	CDR3
.	TRBV30	TRBJ1-1	.	TGTGCCTGGAGTGTGTCAGTGAACACTGAAGCTTTCTTT	CAWSVSVNTEAFF
.	TRBV12-5	TRBJ1-1	.	TGTGCTAGTGGTTGGTTGAACACTGAAGCTTTCTTT	CASGWLNTEAFF
.	TRBV4-2	TRBJ2-2	.	TGTGCCAGCAGCCAAGGAGAGACACAGAACACCGGGGAGCTGTTTTTT	CASSQGETQNTGELFF
.	TRBV12-5	TRBJ1-2	.	TGTGCTAGTGGCGGAAGGCAGAGATTTAACTATGGCTACACCTTC	CASGGRQRFNYGYTF
.	TRBV4-1	TRBJ1-2	.	TGCGCCAGCAGCCAAGATCAACCGACGGCGATCCTTTCTGGCTACACCTTC	CASSQDQPTAILSGYTF
many	TRBV4-3	TRBJ1-2	.	TGCGCCAGCAGCCAAGATGAAGGGGGAGTCGATGGCTACACCTTC	CASSQDEGGVDGYTF
.	TRBV11-3	TRBJ1-1	.	TGTGCCAGCAGCTTAACAGGGATGAACACTGAAGCTTTCTTT	CASSLTGMNTEAFF
.	TRBV5-4	TRBJ2-1	.	TGTGCCAGCAGTAACCGGGACTGGGGGCAGTTCTTC	CASSNRDWGQFF
.	TRBV12-5	TRBJ2-5	TRBD2	TGTGCTAGTGGTAAAGGACTAGCGGGAGTTTTGGAGACCCAGTACTTC	CASGKGLAGVLETQYF
.	TRBV7-9	TRBJ1-2	TRBD1	TGTGCCAGCAGCTTAGCGACAGGGGCTAATGGCTACACCTTC	CASSLATGANGYTF
.	TRBV4-3	TRBJ1-1	.	TGCGCCAGCAGCCAAGATGAAGGACTTTATGGCCGGGAGCGAGGAACATCTGAAGCTTTCTTT	CASSQDEGLYGRERGTSEAFF
.	TRBV6-1	TRBJ1-1	TRBD1	TGTGCCAGCAGTGAAGGAGGACAGGCGCGGATAGTTCTGAACACTGAAGCTTTCTTT	CASSEGGQARIVLNTEAFF
.	TRBV6-5	TRBJ1-4	.	TGTGCCAGCCGCCGGGAGGTGAATGAAAAACTGTTTTTT	CASRREVNEKLFF
.	TRBV3-1/TRBV3-2	TRBJ1-2	TRBD1	TGTGCCAGCAGCACTCGGGACAGGGGTTCTAAAAACTATGGCTACACCTTC	CASSTRDRGSKNYGYTF
.	TRBV28	TRBJ1-3	.	TGTGCCAGCACCCAGTCCGGGGCCCAACGGAACACCATATATTTT	CASTQSGAQRNTIYF
.	TRBV19	TRBJ1-2	TRBD1	TGTGCCAGTACTCTATACCTCAGGGGGCATGGCTACACCTTC	CASTLYLRGHGYTF
.	TRBV20-1	TRBJ2-3	.	TGCAGTGCTAGCGAGGATACGCAGTATTTT	CSASEDTQYF
few	TRBV27	TRBJ2-7	.	TGTGCCAGCAGACTACAGGAGCCCTACGAGCAGTACTTC	CASRLQEPYEQYF
.	TRBV7-3	TRBJ2-3	TRBD2	TGTGCCAGCAGCCGGCTAGCGGGGCGAGATACGCAGTATTTT	CASSRLAGRDTQYF
.	TRBV3-1/TRBV3-2	TRBJ1-5	.	TGTGCCAGCAGCCAAAACCCCTGGTATAGCAATCAGCCCCAGCATTTT	CASSQNPWYSNQPQHF
.	TRBV5-1	TRBJ1-1	.	TGCGCCAGCAGCTTGGAACCGGACACTGAAGCTTTCTTT	CASSLEPDTEAFF
.	TRBV5-1	TRBJ2-3	.	TGCGCCAGCAGCTTGTTGGAACCCTCGGCAGATACGCAGTATTTT	CASSLLEPSADTQYF
.	TRBV5-4	TRBJ1-6	.	TGTGCCAGCAGCTTGGGTTCACGCAATAATTCACCCCTCCACTTT	CASSLGSRNNSPLHF
.	TRBV18	TRBJ1-1	.	TGTGCCAGCTCCCCGGGGGACGGATTGAACACTGAAGCTTTCTTT	CASSPGDGLNTEAFF
.	TRBV28	TRBJ2-1	TRBD2	TGTGCCAGCAGTTTATCGCCGGGCACTAGCGGGAGAGGCAATGAGCAGTTCTTC	CASSLSPGTSGRGNEQFF
.	TRBV6-1	TRBJ1-1	.	TGTGCCAGCAGTGAAAACCTGAACACTGAAGCTTTCTTT	CASSENLNTEAFF
.	TRBV7-2	TRBJ2-7	.	TGTGCCAGCAGCTTAGAAGGAGGTTTGGCTACCTACGAGCAGTACTTC	CASSLEGGLATYEQYF
.	TRBV10-1	TRBJ2-4	.	TGCGCCAGCACCCCAGAACAGAAAACCCTAGCCAAAAACATTCAGTACTTC	CASTPEQKTLAKNIQYF
.	TRBV25-1	TRBJ1-2	.	TGTGCCAGCAGTGGGAGCCTTAGGGAGACCGGGGGCTACACCTTC	CASSGSLRETGGYTF
few	TRBV30	TRBJ1-5	TRBD1	TGTGCCTGGAGTGCCAGGGACAGCCATCAGCCCCAGCATTTT	CAWSARDSHQPQHF
.	TRBV28	TRBJ2-5	.	TGTGCCAGCAGCCCCCGGGGAGAGACCCAGTACTTC	CASSPRGETQYF
.	TRBV9	TRBJ2-5	.	TGTGCCAGCAGTCGAGCGCGAGGGAGCCAAGAGACCCAGTACTTC	CASSRARGSQETQYF
.	TRBV10-3	TRBJ2-7	.	TGTGCCGCTCGGACAGTAACCTACGAGCAGTACTTC	CAARTVTYEQYF
.	TRBV30	TRBJ1-2	.	TGTGCCTGGATGCTAGGGAGGGTAGATGGCTACACCTTC	CAWMLGRVDGYTF
once	TRBV7-6	TRBJ2-1	.	TGTGCCAGCAGCTTACACAGGGCCTACAATGAGCAGTTCTTC	CASSLHRAYNEQFF
.	TRBV6-5	TRBJ2-5	TRBD1	TGTGCCAGCAGTTACACGACAGGGACGGGAGAGACCCAGTACTTC	CASSYTTGTGETQYF
.	TRBV4-3	TRBJ1-6	.	TGCGCCAGCAGCCAAGGAGACGCGGGACTAGGCTCACCCCTCCACTTT	CASSQGDAGLGSPLHF
.	TRBV18	TRBJ2-5	.	TGTGCCAGCTCACAACAAGAGACCCAGTACTTC	CASSQQETQYF
.	TRBV30	TRBJ1-5	.	TGTGCCTGGAGTCCACCCCCTGCGGGCGGCAATCAGCCCCAGCATTTT	CAWSPPPAGGNQPQHF
.	TRBV9	TRBJ1-5	.	TGTGCCAGCAGCGTACAGGAAAATCAGCCCCAGCATTTT	CASSVQENQPQHF
.	TRBV28	TRBJ2-5	.	TGTGCCAGCAGTTCACCCTTGGGAGGGGGCTACGAAGAGACCCAGTACTTC	CASSSPLGGGYEETQYF
.	TRBV5-4	TRBJ1-5	.	TGTGCCAGCAGCTTGGACAGGAGCAATCAGCCCCAGCATTTT	CASSLDRSNQPQHF
.	TRBV9	TRBJ1-3	.	TGTGCCAGCAGCGTCTACGGGGACGGAGTCGGAAACACCATATATTTT	CASSVYGDGVGNTIYF
.	TRBV30	TRBJ2-7	.	TGTGCCTGGAGTAGGGGGGAGGCCCACGAGCAGTACTTC	CAWSRGEAHEQYF
.	TRBV7-8	TRBJ2-2	.	TGTGCCAGCAGCACCCAGACGGGGACCGGGGAGCTGTTTTTT	CASSTQTGTGELFF
.	TRBV4-3	TRBJ1-1	.	TGCGCCAGCAGCCAGGGAGGGCGCCTCACTGAAGCTTTCTTT	CASSQGGRLTEAFF
.	TRBV28	TRBJ1-2	TRBD1	TGTGCCATCCTTATGGACAGGTACTATGGCTACACCTTC	CAILMDRYYGYTF
.	TRBV30	TRBJ1-6	.	TGTGCCTGGAGTGTACTCGAGACTAGCTCCTATAATTCACCCCTCCACTTT	CAWSVLETSSYNSPLHF
.	TRBV7-9	TRBJ2-7	.	TGTGCCAGCAGCTTAGAAGTAGGCTCCTACGAGCAGTACTTC	CASSLEVGSYEQYF
.	TRBV30	TRBJ2-3	.	TGTGCCTGGAGTAATCTACAGGAGGGGATAGGAGATACGCAGTATTTT	CAWSNLQEGIGDTQYF
.	TRBV27	TRBJ2-1	TRBD1	TGTGCCAGCAGTTCCCCGGGACAGGGAATCTACAATGAGCAGTTCTTC	CASSSPGQGIYNEQFF
.	TRBV18	TRBJ1-1	TRBD1	TGTGCCAGCTCAGGACAGGGGGGGAACACTGAAGCTTTCTTT	CASSGQGGNTEAFF
.	TRBV7-2	TRBJ2-7	.	TGTGCCAGCAGCTTTAGCGGCTACGAGCAGTACTTC	CASSFSGYEQYF
few	TRBV5-1	TRBJ2-7	TRBD2	TGCGCCAGCAGCTCCCAGCGGGGGAGGGACGAGCAGTACTTC	CASSSQRGRDEQYF
.	TRBV30	TRBJ1-6	.	TGTGCCTGGAGTGTACGGGGTAGATCCTATAATTCACCCCTCCACTTT	CAWSVRGRSYNSPLHF
.	TRBV28	TRBJ1-5	.	TGTGCCAGCAGTTTTGCAGGGGCGCATCAGCCCCAGCATTTT	CASSFAGAHQPQHF
.	TRBV5-4	TRBJ2-7	.	TGTGCCAGCAGCTTACCGGGACACCAGACAAGGGAGCAGTACTTC	CASSLPGHQTREQYF
.	TRBV7-2	TRBJ1-3	.	TGTGCCAGCAGCCTCAGGAGCACCATATATTTT	CASSLRSTIYF
.	TRBV6-5	TRBJ2-3	TRBD1	TGTGCCAGCAGTTATAACAGGGGCAGAAACACAGATACGCAGTATTTT	CASSYNRGRNTDTQYF
.	TRBV9	TRBJ1-4	.	TGTGCCAGCAACAAGGAAGGAGCAACTAATGAAAAACTGTTTTTT	CASNKEGATNEKLFF